A single sample gave rise to the 11 T cell receptor beta chains below, sequenced in a study of cytomegalovirus exposure and HLA in healthy donors. PCR was performed using 60 Vbeta and 13 Jbeta primers. Assay: immunoSEQ multiplex PCR; the TCRdb copy retains only in-frame clones and omits some. The sample yields 150,000 to 200,000 clones, about 78% seen once. The source material was PBMCs. These receptors were obtained from a male donor in good health and CMV-seronegative.

Note on this clone: This likely reflects a read error, since a far larger clone is one base away. The gene calls are TRBV11-2 and TRBJ1-1; D unresolved. V lost 1 base and J 0 bases, leaving 3 bases between the germline ends. This CDR3 spans 13 amino acids. Per the germline V gene, CDR1 is SGHAT and CDR2 is FQNNGV. CDR3 bases: TGTGCCAGCAGCTTAGGCGTGAACACTGAAGCTTTCTTT. Amino acid sequence: CASSLGVNTEAFF.

V gene TRBV2 combines with J gene TRBJ2-5; the D is unclear. In germline, CDR1 is SNHLY, CDR2 FYNNEI. The CDR3 is 10 amino acids. The V gene lost 10 bases and the J gene lost 4 bases, with 7 bases spanning the gap. CDR3 sequence (DNA): TGTGCCACCTCCCGAGAGACCCAGTACTTC. Translated, it gives CATSRETQYF.

The CDR3 sequence: CASGWDRSTDTQYF. The CDR3 DNA sequence: TGTGCCAGCGGTTGGGACAGGTCCACAGATACGCAGTATTTT. The V call is TRBV2, the J call TRBJ2-3, with 8 bases identical to TRBD1. Germline loops: CDR1 SNHLY, CDR2 FYNNEI. CDR3 length: 14 amino acids. The ends lost 8 bases at V and 2 bases at J; junction bases unmatched: 6.

The CDR3 DNA reads TGTGCCAGCAGCTTCGGACAGTCGCCTTCCTACGAGCAGTACTTC. Its protein product is CASSFGQSPSYEQYF. V is TRBV11-2 and J is TRBJ2-5, with a tentative D call TRBD1 (6 bases). The J call may be faulty, since TRBJ2-7 better matches the DNA end. Germline lookup yields CDR1 SGHAT and CDR2 FQNNGV. The CDR3 has 15 residues.

The chain carries TRBV28 and TRBJ1-2; 7 positions match TRBD1. V shed 6 bases, J shed 7 bases, and the junction held 5 bases outside the gene matches. Germline CDR1 and CDR2: MDHEN and SYDVKM. The CDR3 contains 12 residues. This CDR3 reads CASSVGQTGYTF. Here the CDR3 DNA reads TGTGCCAGCAGCGTGGGACAGACTGGCTACACCTTC.

This clone turned up a few times. The rearrangement uses TRBV28 and TRBJ2-3; 7 nucleotides agree with TRBD2. The germline V gene has CDR1 MDHEN and CDR2 SYDVKM. The J segment lost 5 bases and the V segment lost 5 bases, leaving 16 bases of the junction unmatched. The CDR3 is made up of 17 amino acids. CDR3 DNA sequence: TGTGCCAGCAGTCCGAGCGCTAGCGGATCGTGGATAGATACGCAGTATTTT. Its translation: CASSPSASGSWIDTQYF.

This clone showed up just a few times. V gene TRBV28 combines with J gene TRBJ1-4; D is ambiguous. Germline V gene data show CDR1 as MDHEN and CDR2 as SYDVKM. There are 14 residues in the CDR3. The germline V and J ends were trimmed by 4 bases and 5 bases, with 11 bases remaining between them. CDR3 loop: CASSSPGNNEKLFF. The CDR3, as DNA: TGTGCCAGCAGTTCCCCGGGGAACAATGAAAAACTGTTTTTT.

This chain links TRBV10-3 with TRBJ1-4; 7 nucleotides agree with TRBD1. Germline values: CDR1 ENHRY, CDR2 SYGVKD. This CDR3 has 14 amino acids. V shed 8 bases, J shed 5 bases, and the junction held 8 bases outside the gene matches. CDR3 amino acids: CAIAPGQLNEKLFF. The CDR3 DNA reads TGTGCCATCGCCCCGGGACAGCTAAATGAAAAACTGTTTTTT.

In its sample, this clone was seen once. The chain is built from TRBV5-1 and TRBJ2-7, with 11 bases aligning to TRBD1. The CDR3 sequence is 15 residues long. The trim removed 0 bases at V and 7 bases at J, leaving 6 bases unmatched. CDR1 SGHRS and CDR2 YFSETQ come from the germline V gene. CDR3 DNA sequence: TGCGCCAGCAGCTTGGAGGGACAGGGGGTCCGGGAGCAGTACTTC. This encodes CASSLEGQGVREQYF.

The chain employs TRBV7-2 and TRBJ2-5; 12 nucleotides align to TRBD2. The ends lost 4 bases at V and 4 bases at J; junction bases unmatched: 4. Germline assignment: CDR1 SGHTA and CDR2 FQGNSA. The CDR3 contains 15 residues. The CDR3: CASSSGTSGLETQYF. Written as DNA, the CDR3 is TGTGCCAGCAGCTCGGGGACTAGCGGGTTAGAGACCCAGTACTTC.

This clone was seen only a few times. The V gene is TRBV9, the J gene TRBJ1-1, with unresolved D. The CDR3 sequence is 13 residues long. Trimming cost V 3 bases and J 4 bases, with 10 bases left between them. The germline V gene has CDR1 SGDLS and CDR2 YYNGEE. CDR3 in amino acids: CASSGWSSTEAFF. In nucleotides, the CDR3 is TGTGCCAGCAGCGGGTGGTCCAGCACTGAAGCTTTCTTT.